Reported below is one TCR beta chain. Its specificity is unknown. Every bit of the isolated RNA underwent reverse transcription, so sequencing read expressed TCRB transcripts. Samples of naive, central memory and regulatory T cells yielded a mean of around 4 million reads. TCRdb keeps only in-frame clones here, not all; method: immunoSEQ multiplex PCR. This table has 250,000 to 300,000 clones, roughly a quarter appearing once. Germline V gene lookup returns CDR1 SGDLS and CDR2 YYNGEE. This CDR3 comprises 14 residues. V lost 0 bases, J lost 6 bases, and 9 bases lay in between. These data originate in a study of beta chain features in type 1 diabetes. Study-wide points: cDNA-based sequencing might over-represent cells highly expressing TCR. TCRB CDR3 length was moderately but significantly reduced in all four CD4+ subsets of Type 1 diabetes patients. Lower insertion and higher deletion counts appeared at VDJ junctions in type 1 diabetes patients.

The chain recombines TRBV9 with TRBJ1-4; maybe TRBD1 (5 bases). The sequence derives from a woman younger than 45 with type 1 diabetes. Source material: naive CD4+ T cells from blood. CDR3: CASSVAVGDEKLFF. As DNA, the CDR3 is TGTGCCAGCAGCGTAGCTGTAGGGGATGAAAAACTGTTTTTT.